The 25 T cell receptor beta chains reported below all come from one sample, sequenced in a study of cytomegalovirus exposure and HLA in healthy donors. In the PCR, 60 Vbeta and 13 Jbeta primers were used. Assay used: immunoSEQ multiplex PCR; TCRdb lists only in-frame clones, some missing. This sample carries 150,000 to 200,000 clones, roughly 80% of them seen once, and the ten largest clones take 9% to 10%. The sequencing input was PBMCs. These TCRs come from a man between 18 and 29 years old in good health and CMV-seropositive.

The chain carries TRBV5-1 and TRBJ2-5, with a weak D call TRBD1 (5 bases). The V and J ends lost 0 bases and 4 bases respectively, with 10 bases between them. Germline CDR1 and CDR2: SGHRS and YFSETQ. The CDR3 runs 14 residues. The CDR3, as DNA: TGCGCCAGCAGCTTGGGACAGCGATCAGAGACCCAGTACTTC. Its translation is CASSLGQRSETQYF.

CDR3 region: CASSFGTGTNYGYTF. The CDR3 DNA sequence: TGCGCCAGCAGTTTCGGGACAGGAACTAACTATGGCTACACCTTC. The chain combines TRBV10-2 with TRBJ1-2; 8 bases line up with TRBD1. This CDR3 spans 15 amino acids. V lost 5 bases, J lost 0 bases, and 5 bases stayed unmatched. Germline CDR1 and CDR2: WSHSY and SAAADI.

This chain connects TRBV19 to TRBJ2-7, with 7 bases aligning to TRBD2. Losses at the gene ends were 2 bases for V and 3 bases for J; bases not matched to a gene: 7. The germline V gene encodes CDR1 LNHDA and CDR2 SQIVND (reference sequence). This CDR3 comprises 15 residues. The CDR3 sequence is CASSIKASGLYEQYF. The CDR3 DNA reads as TGTGCCAGTAGTATAAAAGCTAGCGGCCTCTACGAGCAGTACTTC.

The CDR3 coding sequence is TGTGCCAGCAGTCAACCCGGGATTAGCTCCTACGAGCAGTACTTC. It codes for CASSQPGISSYEQYF. The chain combines TRBV27 with TRBJ2-7, with a tentative D call TRBD2 (5 bases). The CDR3 runs 15 residues. CDR1 and CDR2 from the germline V gene are MNHEY and SMNVEV (reference sequence). V lost 5 bases and J 0 bases, leaving 14 bases between the germline ends.

The chain has TRBV10-3 and TRBJ2-7; 9 nucleotides match TRBD1. The CDR3 loop spans 15 amino acids. V lost 11 bases to trimming and J lost 3 bases; unmatched junction nucleotides: 14. Per the germline V gene, CDR1 is ENHRY and CDR2 is SYGVKD. CDR3 sequence reads: CASSPVLGQGYEQYF. DNA of the CDR3: TGTGCCTCCAGCCCCGTATTGGGACAGGGCTACGAGCAGTACTTC.

Here the CDR3 reads CASSSTGATYEQYF. Written as DNA, the CDR3 is TGTGCCAGCAGCTCGACAGGGGCCACCTACGAGCAGTACTTC. The chain has TRBV13 and TRBJ2-7; TRBD1 matches at 8 bases. The junction had 4 bases not matched to a gene; V was cut back by 4 bases and J by 2 bases. The CDR3 covers 14 residues. Germline CDR1 and CDR2: PRHDT and FYEKMQ (reference sequence). The whole variable domain, remainder taken from reference TRBV13 and TRBJ2-7, is AAGVIQSPRHLIKEKRETATLKCYPIPRHDTVYWYQQGPGQDPQFLISFYEKMQSDKGSIPDRFSAQQFSDYHSELNMSSLELGDSALYFCASSSTGATYEQYFGPGTRLTVT.

V and J are TRBV4-3 and TRBJ2-7; D perhaps matches TRBD2 (7 bases). The germline gives CDR1 LGHNA, CDR2 YSLEER. Trimming pared 0 bases from V and 3 bases from J, leaving 21 bases between. The CDR3 is made up of 18 amino acids. CDR3 in DNA: TGCGCCAGCAGCCAAGAGCGGCGTGGGGGGGCTGGAAACTACGAGCAGTACTTC. This codes for CASSQERRGGAGNYEQYF.

The V and J genes are TRBV18 and TRBJ2-3, with unresolved D. Trimming pared 4 bases from V and 0 bases from J, leaving 11 bases between. Germline loops: CDR1 KGHSH, CDR2 LQKENI. The CDR3 loop spans 15 amino acids. CDR3 loop: CASSLIWASTDTQYF. DNA of the CDR3: TGTGCCAGCTCACTAATCTGGGCTAGCACAGATACGCAGTATTTT.

V usage is TRBV7-9 and J usage is TRBJ1-1, with D uncertain. This CDR3 comprises 13 residues. Trimming left V 4 bases short and J 10 bases short, with 16 bases between. Germline loops: CDR1 SEHNR, CDR2 FQNEAQ (reference sequence). The DNA for the CDR3 is TGTGCCAGCAGCTACGGACCTACCGAGGGAGCTTTCTTT. Translation: CASSYGPTEGAFF.

The chain uses TRBV28 and TRBJ1-2; no clear D. Trimming took off 6 bases at V and 3 bases at J, with 8 bases between the two ends. This CDR3 is built from 12 residues. Germline CDR1 is MDHEN and CDR2 is SYDVKM. The CDR3 nucleotides read TGTGCCAGCAGCTCCTTCCACTATGGCTACACCTTC. Amino acids: CASSSFHYGYTF.

The gene calls are TRBV30 and TRBJ2-2; D call uncertain. From germline, CDR1 is GTSNPN and CDR2 SVGIG (reference sequence). V was shortened by 0 bases and J by 4 bases, with 6 bases between the two germline ends. This CDR3 region has 13 residues. The CDR3 DNA reads as TGTGCCTGGAGTGTAGTAGTCACCGGGGAGCTGTTTTTT. It is translated as CAWSVVVTGELFF.

Worth noting for this clone: The same CDR3 can be traced to other DNA sequences in this sample. This chain joins TRBV29-1 and TRBJ1-1, with D possibly TRBD1 on 5 matching bases. V gave up 5 bases and J gave up 0 bases, with 7 bases separating them. This CDR3 spans 12 amino acids. CDR1 is SQVTM, CDR2 ANQGSEA, per germline. For the CDR3, the DNA is TGCAGCGTTACAGGCCTGAACACTGAAGCTTTCTTT. Translating it yields CSVTGLNTEAFF.

V gene TRBV6-1 combines with J gene TRBJ1-2; no definite D call. Trimming removed 5 bases at V and 8 bases at J, with 9 bases between. Germline CDR1 and CDR2: MNHNS and SASEGT. CDR3 length equals 11 residues. DNA of the CDR3: TGTGCCAGCAGTTACGTAGAGGGCTACACCTTC. It specifies CASSYVEGYTF.

The gene calls are TRBV28 and TRBJ2-1, with 11 bases lining up with TRBD2. Per germline, CDR1 MDHEN and CDR2 SYDVKM. With 5 bases clipped from V and 4 bases from J, the junction kept 4 bases outside the gene matches. CDR3 length: 15 amino acids. Here the CDR3 reads CASSNLAGGYNEQFF. CDR3 sequence (DNA): TGTGCCAGCAGTAATTTAGCGGGAGGGTACAATGAGCAGTTCTTC.

The genes are TRBV7-2 and TRBJ2-2; 12 bases line up with TRBD1. V shed 2 bases and J 8 bases; nucleotides not matched to a gene: 9. Germline V gene sequence: CDR1 SGHTA, CDR2 FQGNSA. The CDR3 has 17 residues. CDR3 bases: TGTGCCAGCAGCTTAATATGGGACAGGGGGCGCAGGGGGGAGCTGTTTTTT. Translation gives CASSLIWDRGRRGELFF.

The V and J genes are TRBV5-5 and TRBJ1-1; a weak D match, TRBD1 (5 bases). In germline, CDR1 is SGHKS, CDR2 YYEKEE (reference sequence). The CDR3 totals 14 residues. V lost 1 base, J lost 7 bases, and 14 bases lay in between. The CDR3 DNA follows: TGTGCCAGCAGCTTGATCCTGCGGGGGGTTGAAGCTTTCTTT. Encoded protein: CASSLILRGVEAFF. Combining the CDR3 with reference TRBV5-5 and TRBJ1-1 gives the whole variable domain DAGVTQSPTHLIKTRGQQVTLRCSPISGHKSVSWYQQVLGQGPQFIFQYYEKEERGRGNFPDRFSARQFPNYSSELNVNALLLGDSALYLCASSLILRGVEAFFGQGTRLTVV.

The J gene is TRBJ2-7, the V gene TRBV27; D may be TRBD2 (6 bases). CDR1 is MNHEY and CDR2 is SMNVEV in the germline V gene (reference sequence). V lost 8 bases and J 1 base, leaving 15 bases between the germline ends. CDR3 length: 14 amino acids. CDR3 DNA sequence: TGTGCCAGCCGAGAAATCGCGGGATCCTACGAGCAGTACTTC. Protein product: CASREIAGSYEQYF.

This clone was observed once. The same CDR3 is also encoded by other DNA sequences in this sample. CDR3 amino acids: CASSFGGAVYEQYF. CDR3 nucleotide sequence: TGTGCCAGCAGTTTTGGGGGGGCTGTCTACGAGCAGTACTTC. The chain recombines TRBV27 with TRBJ2-7; TRBD2 is a possible D gene (7 bases). Trimming stripped 3 bases from V and 3 bases from J, with 12 bases between. The CDR3 is 14 residues long. CDR1 is MNHEY and CDR2 is SMNVEV in the germline V gene (reference sequence).

V usage is TRBV28 and J usage is TRBJ2-3; 10 nucleotides align to TRBD1. The CDR3 totals 15 residues. Germline V gene sequence: CDR1 MDHEN, CDR2 SYDVKM. The V and J ends lost 4 bases and 5 bases, in that order; junction bases with no gene match: 6. CDR3 in DNA: TGTGCCAGCAGTTCGCGGACAGGGGGTATAGATACGCAGTATTTT. This encodes CASSSRTGGIDTQYF. Together with reference TRBV28 and TRBJ2-3, the CDR3 gives the full variable domain: DVKVTQSSRYLVKRTGEKVFLECVQDMDHENMFWYRQDPGLGLRLIYFSYDVKMKEKGDIPEGYSVSREKKERFSLILESASTNQTSMYLCASSSRTGGIDTQYFGPGTRLTVL.

The CDR3 DNA follows: TGTGCCAGCTCACCTGCCTCCGAGGCCGGCGTCCTGACTTTC. This sequence encodes CASSPASEAGVLTF. This sequence joins TRBV18 and TRBJ2-6; D is ambiguous. Germline V gives CDR1 KGHSH, CDR2 LQKENI. The V gene lost 3 bases and the J gene lost 12 bases, with 15 bases spanning the gap. The CDR3 covers 14 residues. Filled out from reference TRBV18 and TRBJ2-6, the complete variable domain reads NAGVMQNPRHLVRRRGQEARLRCSPMKGHSHVYWYRQLPEEGLKFMVYLQKENIIDESGMPKERFSAEFPKEGPSILRIQQVVRGDSAAYFCASSPASEAGVLTFGAGSRLTVL.

Comment on this clone: Other DNA sequences in the same sample also yield this CDR3. This sequence joins TRBV6-5 and TRBJ1-5; D gene ambiguous. Germline V lookup: CDR1 MNHEY, CDR2 SVGAGI. This CDR3 is built from 12 residues. V was shortened by 3 bases and J by 6 bases, with 6 bases between the two germline ends. The CDR3 coding sequence is TGTGCCAGCAGTTATCCCGGTCAGCCCCAGCATTTT. It encodes CASSYPGQPQHF.

The chain combines TRBV7-2 with TRBJ2-7; possibly TRBD1 for D (6 bases). This CDR3 is built from 14 residues. Trimming removed 2 bases from V and 5 bases from J, with 13 bases in between. Per the germline V gene, CDR1 is SGHTA and CDR2 is FQGNSA. CDR3 sequence (DNA): TGTGCCAGCAGCTTACGTACAGGGAGCGACGAGCAGTACTTC. Translating it yields CASSLRTGSDEQYF.

The CDR3 DNA is TGTGCCAGCTCACCTCAGGCGGGTGAGGGCTACACCTTC. This gives the protein CASSPQAGEGYTF. This rearrangement joins TRBV18 to TRBJ1-2; D is undetermined. V lost 3 bases and J 8 bases, leaving 13 bases between the germline ends. The CDR3 runs 13 residues. From germline, CDR1 is KGHSH and CDR2 LQKENI. Full variable domain (outside the CDR3, taken from reference TRBV18 and TRBJ1-2): NAGVMQNPRHLVRRRGQEARLRCSPMKGHSHVYWYRQLPEEGLKFMVYLQKENIIDESGMPKERFSAEFPKEGPSILRIQQVVRGDSAAYFCASSPQAGEGYTFGSGTRLTVV.

This clone was seen just once. The chain carries TRBV2 and TRBJ1-1; possibly TRBD1 for D (5 bases). The CDR3 is 12 amino acids. V lost 7 bases and J 5 bases, leaving 11 bases between the germline ends. The germline CDR1 and CDR2 sequences are SNHLY and FYNNEI. The CDR3, as DNA: TGTGCCAGCACAGGGCGTAGGACTGAAGCTTTCTTT. Translated: CASTGRRTEAFF.

J is TRBJ1-6 and V is TRBV4-3; unclear D gene. V dropped 4 bases and J dropped 4 bases, with 11 bases sitting between them. From germline, CDR1 is LGHNA and CDR2 YSLEER. The length of the CDR3 is 15 residues. The CDR3: CASSRNSGYNSPLHF. The CDR3 DNA sequence: TGCGCCAGCAGCCGGAACAGTGGGTATAATTCACCCCTCCACTTT.